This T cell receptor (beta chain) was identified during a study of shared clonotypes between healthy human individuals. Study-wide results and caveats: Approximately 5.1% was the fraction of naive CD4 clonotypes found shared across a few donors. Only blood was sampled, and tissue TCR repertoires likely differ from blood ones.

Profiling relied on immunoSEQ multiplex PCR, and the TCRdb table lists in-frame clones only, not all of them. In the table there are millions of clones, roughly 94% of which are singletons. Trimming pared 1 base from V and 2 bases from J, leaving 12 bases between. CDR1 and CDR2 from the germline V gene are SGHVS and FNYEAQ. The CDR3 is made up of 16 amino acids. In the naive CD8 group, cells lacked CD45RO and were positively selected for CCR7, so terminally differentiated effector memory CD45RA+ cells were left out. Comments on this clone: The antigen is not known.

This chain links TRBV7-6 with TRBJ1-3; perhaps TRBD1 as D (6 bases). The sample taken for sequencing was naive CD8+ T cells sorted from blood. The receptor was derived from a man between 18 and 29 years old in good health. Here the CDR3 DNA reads TGTGCCAGCAGCTTAGTAGTCGGGGGGCCTGGAAACACCATATATTTT. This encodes CASSLVVGGPGNTIYF. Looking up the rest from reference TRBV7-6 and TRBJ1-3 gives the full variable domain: GAGVSQSPRYKVTKRGQDVALRCDPISGHVSLYWYRQALGQGPEFLTYFNYEAQQDKSGLPNDRFSAERPEGSISTLTIQRTEQRDSAMYRCASSLVVGGPGNTIYFGEGSWLTVV.